One and the same sample provided the 20 T cell receptor beta chains below, sequenced in a study of OX40 agonist ivuxolimab in advanced cancers. TCRdb's copy holds only in-frame clones and misses some; the assay was immunoSEQ multiplex PCR. The repertoire holds more than 50,000 clones, approximately 89% seen once, with roughly 5% in the top ten. Sequencing used CD4+ or CD8+ T cells sorted from blood, obtained in a trial of the OX40 agonist ivuxolimab. The receptors were gathered from an adult with an advanced solid tumor such as melanoma, head and neck, liver or kidney cancer.

V gene TRBV5-1 combines with J gene TRBJ2-6; TRBD2 is a possible D gene (6 bases). V lost 3 bases and J 0 bases, leaving 19 bases between the germline ends. The CDR3 is 19 amino acids. The germline V gene has CDR1 SGHRS and CDR2 YFSETQ. CDR3 DNA sequence: TGCGCCAGCAGCTACCTCACCGGGACTCTTTTCTCTGGGGCCAACGTCCTGACTTTC. Its translation: CASSYLTGTLFSGANVLTF.

Concerning this clone: The identical CDR3 is also encoded by other nucleotide sequences in the sample. The chain uses TRBV5-1 and TRBJ2-5; a possible D gene is TRBD1 (5 bases). Trimming cost V 1 base and J 5 bases, with 12 bases left between them. The CDR3 runs 14 residues. Germline V lookup: CDR1 SGHRS, CDR2 YFSETQ. The CDR3 reads CASSLWQGQETQYF. The CDR3, as DNA: TGCGCCAGCAGCTTGTGGCAGGGCCAGGAGACCCAGTACTTC.

The chain employs TRBV2 and TRBJ1-1; 7 nucleotides line up with TRBD1. V shed 5 bases, J shed 8 bases, and the junction held 8 bases outside the gene matches. CDR3 length: 13 residues. Per germline, CDR1 SNHLY and CDR2 FYNNEI. CDR3 in amino acids: CASSTRGTVEAFF. DNA for the CDR3: TGTGCCAGCAGTACCAGGGGGACAGTAGAAGCTTTCTTT.

The chain carries TRBV18 and TRBJ2-2; D is unresolved. The CDR3 contains 14 residues. Germline CDR1 is KGHSH and CDR2 is LQKENI. V was clipped by 6 bases and J by 2 bases, with 10 bases between them. This CDR3 is CASSASANTGELFF. The CDR3 region has the DNA TGTGCCAGCTCTGCCTCGGCCAACACCGGGGAGCTGTTTTTT.

The gene calls are TRBV6-1 and TRBJ2-5; D unclear. CDR1 is MNHNS and CDR2 is SASEGT in the germline V gene. Trimming removed 6 bases at V and 2 bases at J, with 10 bases between. CDR3 length: 13 residues. This CDR3 is CASSLDGQETQYF. CDR3 DNA sequence: TGTGCCAGCAGCCTTGACGGACAAGAGACCCAGTACTTC.

The chain carries TRBV6-1 and TRBJ1-1; D ambiguous. The CDR3 length is 14 residues. Germline values: CDR1 MNHNS, CDR2 SASEGT. V lost 1 base and J 5 bases, leaving 11 bases between the germline ends. The CDR3 sequence: CASSEVDIETEAFF. The CDR3 DNA is TGTGCCAGCAGTGAAGTTGACATAGAAACTGAAGCTTTCTTT.

With respect to this clone: A much more abundant neighbour one base away suggests this may be a read error. Other DNA sequences in the sample encode the same CDR3. The chain combines TRBV10-3 with TRBJ2-7; D is ambiguous. The V gene lost 0 bases and the J gene lost 3 bases, with 15 bases spanning the gap. Germline CDR1 reads ENHRY; CDR2 reads SYGVKD. This CDR3 spans 16 amino acids. The CDR3 protein is CAISESMLGRNYEQYF. CDR3 DNA sequence: TGTGCCATCAGTGAGTCGATGTTAGGTAGGAACTACGAGCAGTACTTC.

The chain links TRBV29-1 to TRBJ2-1; D is unclear. The CDR3 has 11 amino acids. Trimming stripped 6 bases from V and 7 bases from J, with 10 bases between. Germline CDR1 reads SQVTM; CDR2 reads ANQGSEA. CDR3 amino acids: CSVAEANEQFF. In DNA, the CDR3 is TGCAGCGTGGCCGAGGCGAATGAGCAGTTCTTC.

V gene TRBV7-2 combines with J gene TRBJ2-7, with D unresolved. The ends were cut back, 7 bases at V and 6 bases at J, with 19 bases in the middle. The CDR3 sequence is 14 residues long. Germline V CDR1 and CDR2: SGHTA, FQGNSA. The CDR3 nucleotides are TGTGCCAGCAACAACGGCCGGCCGAAGGCCGAGCAGTACTTC. This sequence encodes CASNNGRPKAEQYF.

The chain employs TRBV5-4 and TRBJ2-2, with D possibly TRBD2 on 6 matching bases. Germline CDR1 reads SGHNT; CDR2 reads YYREEE (reference sequence). The CDR3 extends over 15 amino acids. V shed 4 bases and J shed 7 bases, with 17 bases lying between them. The CDR3 region has the DNA TGTGCCAGCAGCACGGGACTCGTTAGGAACGGGGAGCTGTTTTTT. Its protein product is CASSTGLVRNGELFF. The full variable domain, rest sourced from reference TRBV5-4 and TRBJ2-2, is ETGVTQSPTHLIKTRGQQVTLRCSSQSGHNTVSWYQQALGQGPQFIFQYYREEENGRGNFPPRFSGLQFPNYSSELNVNALELDDSALYLCASSTGLVRNGELFFGEGSRLTVL.

V usage is TRBV14 and J usage is TRBJ1-2; D is perhaps TRBD1 (5 bases). Germline V gene data show CDR1 as SGHDN and CDR2 as FVKESK. CDR3 length equals 14 residues. With 1 base removed from V and 8 bases from J, the gap between germline ends came to 14 bases. CDR3 bases: TGTGCCAGCAGCCAAGTAACCGGGGGTATCGGCTACACCTTC. Translating gives CASSQVTGGIGYTF.

The rearrangement uses TRBV6-1 and TRBJ2-7; no firm D call. Germline V gene sequence: CDR1 MNHNS, CDR2 SASEGT. V gave up 11 bases and J gave up 1 base, with 3 bases separating them. CDR3 length: 9 residues. CDR3 bases: TGTGCCGGGTCCTACGAGCAGTACTTC. It encodes CAGSYEQYF.

The V and J genes are TRBV6-6 and TRBJ1-3, with unresolved D. The CDR3 loop spans 13 amino acids. V was clipped by 4 bases and J by 1 base, with 5 bases between them. From germline, CDR1 is MNHNY and CDR2 SVGAGI (reference sequence). The CDR3 reads CASSSTSGNTIYF. The CDR3 nucleotides are TGTGCCAGCAGTTCGACTTCTGGAAACACCATATATTTT.

The chain's CDR3 is CSVRQRTYEQYF. For the CDR3, the DNA is TGCAGCGTTAGACAGAGAACCTACGAGCAGTACTTC. J is TRBJ2-7 and V is TRBV29-1; D might be TRBD1 (5 bases). V lost 5 bases and J 2 bases, leaving 10 bases between the germline ends. CDR1 is SQVTM, CDR2 ANQGSEA, per germline. This CDR3 is built from 12 residues.

The chain has TRBV6-1 and TRBJ2-7; 9 bases map to TRBD1. The germline CDR1 and CDR2 sequences are MNHNS and SASEGT. Germline trimming cut 2 bases from V and 2 bases from J; bases unmatched to any gene: 1. The length of the CDR3 is 14 residues. As DNA, the CDR3 is TGTGCCAGCAGTGAACGACAGGGGGCCTACGAGCAGTACTTC. It encodes CASSERQGAYEQYF.

This chain links TRBV6-1 with TRBJ2-2, with D possibly called TRBD1 or TRBD2 (6 bases each). Germline loops: CDR1 MNHNS, CDR2 SASEGT. V was shortened by 2 bases and J by 13 bases, with 20 bases between the two germline ends. CDR3 length: 15 residues. CDR3 amino acids: CASSETGSGARGLFF. Here the CDR3 DNA reads TGTGCCAGCAGTGAAACGGGGTCGGGGGCTCGAGGGCTGTTTTTT.

The chain couples TRBV4-2 to TRBJ1-2, with D possibly matching TRBD1 (6 bases). Germline CDR1 is LGHNA and CDR2 is YNFKEQ. V shed 2 bases and J shed 8 bases, with 12 bases lying between them. This CDR3 comprises 13 residues. The CDR3 region has the DNA TGTGCCAGCAGCCAACCAGGGGTAGACGGCTACACCTTC. Amino acids: CASSQPGVDGYTF.

The rearrangement uses TRBV2 and TRBJ2-2; perhaps TRBD2 as D (6 bases). V was cut by 7 bases and J by 2 bases, with 14 bases left in between. Germline lookup yields CDR1 SNHLY and CDR2 FYNNEI. The CDR3 extends over 15 amino acids. This chain's CDR3 is CASKGTGVNTGELFF. In nucleotides, the CDR3 is TGTGCCAGCAAGGGGACGGGGGTAAACACCGGGGAGCTGTTTTTT.

The rearrangement uses TRBV7-3 and TRBJ2-2, with 12 bases lining up with TRBD2. Germline V gives CDR1 SGHTA, CDR2 FQGTGA. CDR3 length equals 18 residues. V was clipped by 5 bases and J by 4 bases; unmatched bases: 11. CDR3 nucleotide sequence: TGTGCCAGCAGCACTTCACTAGCGGGAGGTATCGGCACCGGGGAGCTGTTTTTT. This sequence encodes CASSTSLAGGIGTGELFF.

V gene TRBV7-9 combines with J gene TRBJ1-2, with 7 bases lining up with TRBD1. The CDR3 runs to 13 residues. The V gene end was trimmed by 3 bases and the J gene end by 4 bases; junction bases not matched to a gene: 2. In germline, CDR1 is SEHNR, CDR2 FQNEAQ (reference sequence). The CDR3: CASSLSGGYGYTF. The CDR3 DNA reads as TGTGCCAGCAGCTTGTCAGGGGGCTATGGCTACACCTTC.